Presented here are 27 T cell receptor beta chains from one specimen sequenced in a study of PD-L1 blockade in urothelial cancer. Some clones are missing from TCRdb's copy, which holds only in-frame ones; the method was immunoSEQ multiplex PCR. The data contain under 50,000 clones, roughly nine tenths of them seen just once; the ten biggest clones take up around 10%. Time point meaning: pretreatment peripheral blood. Sequenced here: PBMCs, sampled around atezolizumab (anti-PD-L1) treatment. The receptors originated from a woman aged 60-75 years with urothelial cancer.

This clone was counted a single time. The chain carries TRBV5-8 and TRBJ2-1; D perhaps matches TRBD2 (6 bases). This CDR3 is built from 15 residues. Trimming took off 0 bases at V and 6 bases at J, with 13 bases between the two ends. Germline CDR1 SGHTS, CDR2 YDEGEE. The CDR3 DNA reads TGTGCCAGCAGCTTGGAGCCTAGCGTCATCAATGAGCAGTTCTTC. Its protein product is CASSLEPSVINEQFF. Supplemented by reference TRBV5-8 and TRBJ2-1, the full variable domain reads EAGVTQSPTHLIKTRGQQATLRCSPISGHTSVYWYQQALGLGLQFLLWYDEGEERNRGNFPPRFSGRQFPNYSSELNVNALELEDSALYLCASSLEPSVINEQFFGPGTRLTVL.

This chain connects TRBV6-4 to TRBJ2-1; TRBD2 agrees at 9 bases. The CDR3 runs 17 residues. In germline, CDR1 is MRHNA, CDR2 SNTAGT. The J segment lost 1 base and the V segment lost 2 bases, leaving 6 bases of the junction unmatched. In DNA form, the CDR3 reads TGTGCCAGCAGTGACGTCCTTCTAGCGGGATCCTACAATGAGCAGTTCTTC. This gives the protein CASSDVLLAGSYNEQFF.

This chain joins TRBV2 and TRBJ2-7, with TRBD1 identical over 11 bases. The CDR3 has 13 residues. The ends lost 6 bases at V and 11 bases at J; junction bases unmatched: 9. CDR1 is SNHLY and CDR2 is FYNNEI in the germline V gene. CDR3 DNA sequence: TGTGCCAGCAGAGGGACAGGGGGGACCGGGGAGTACTTC. Amino acid sequence: CASRGTGGTGEYF. Drawing the rest from reference TRBV2 and TRBJ2-7, the complete variable domain is EPEVTQTPSHQVTQMGQEVILRCVPISNHLYFYWYRQILGQKVEFLVSFYNNEISEKSEIFDDQFSVERPDGSNFTLKIRSTKLEDSAMYFCASRGTGGTGEYFGPGTRLTVT.

The V call is TRBV18, the J call TRBJ2-1, with 11 positions matching TRBD2. The CDR3 totals 15 residues. CDR1 and CDR2 from the germline V gene are KGHSH and LQKENI. V shed 8 bases, J shed 5 bases, and the junction held 8 bases outside the gene matches. The CDR3 loop reads CASAKTSGNNNEQFF. The CDR3 DNA is TGTGCCAGCGCCAAGACTAGCGGGAACAACAATGAGCAGTTCTTC.

This chain links TRBV19 with TRBJ2-1; 8 positions agree with TRBD2. The J segment lost 3 bases and the V segment lost 6 bases, leaving 7 bases of the junction unmatched. The germline gives CDR1 LNHDA, CDR2 SQIVND (reference sequence). The CDR3 runs 15 residues. CDR3 nucleotides: TGTGCCAGTAGCCGCGGGGGGTATCGCTACAATGAGCAGTTCTTC. It specifies CASSRGGYRYNEQFF.

The rearrangement links TRBV18 to TRBJ2-7; 10 nucleotides line up with TRBD2. CDR1 and CDR2 (germline): KGHSH, LQKENI. The CDR3 totals 15 residues. V lost 4 bases to trimming and J lost 3 bases; unmatched junction nucleotides: 6. The CDR3 here is CASSLRTSGNYEQYF. In nucleotides, the CDR3 is TGTGCCAGCTCACTAAGGACTAGCGGAAACTACGAGCAGTACTTC.

The chain is built from TRBV6-5 and TRBJ2-7; 11 bases fit TRBD1. This CDR3 contains 16 residues. Germline-derived CDR1 and CDR2 are MNHEY and SVGAGI. V shed 0 bases, J shed 2 bases, and the junction held 3 bases outside the gene matches. The CDR3 DNA sequence: TGTGCCAGCAGTTACTCGGGACAGGGGGGAACCTACGAGCAGTACTTC. Translating it yields CASSYSGQGGTYEQYF.

The V and J genes are TRBV7-9 and TRBJ2-1; D is perhaps TRBD2 (6 bases). There are 13 residues in the CDR3. V shed 5 bases and J shed 15 bases, with 20 bases lying between them. Germline CDR1 and CDR2: SEHNR and FQNEAQ (reference sequence). This CDR3 is CASSPRGGDRAFF. The CDR3 DNA reads as TGTGCCAGCAGCCCGAGAGGAGGGGATAGGGCGTTCTTC.

The chain employs TRBV4-2 and TRBJ2-1; 13 nucleotides line up with TRBD2. The CDR3 contains 16 residues. CDR1 and CDR2 (germline): LGHNA, YNFKEQ. Trimming took 0 bases from V and 7 from J; bases not matched to a gene: 3. The CDR3 nucleotides read TGTGCCAGCAGCCAAGATACTAGCGGGAGGGTTAATGAGCAGTTCTTC. It encodes CASSQDTSGRVNEQFF.

This chain connects TRBV6-5 to TRBJ1-1; D might be TRBD1 (5 bases). Trimming pared 6 bases from V and 0 bases from J, leaving 11 bases between. Looked up from germline, CDR1 is MNHEY and CDR2 is SVGAGI. The CDR3 contains 14 residues. CDR3 coding DNA: TGTGCCAGCAGGCAAGGGGCTTTGAACACTGAAGCTTTCTTT. Translation: CASRQGALNTEAFF.

The chain carries TRBV7-2 and TRBJ1-4; weak D call: TRBD1 (6 bases). Trimming took off 3 bases at V and 3 bases at J, with 8 bases between the two ends. CDR3 size: 14 residues. Germline CDR1 is SGHTA and CDR2 is FQGNSA. CDR3 in DNA: TGTGCCAGCAGCTTTTCAGGGGCTAATGAAAAACTGTTTTTT. Translated, it gives CASSFSGANEKLFF. The complete variable domain, with remaining parts taken from reference TRBV7-2 and TRBJ1-4, reads GAGVSQSPSNKVTEKGKDVELRCDPISGHTALYWYRQSLGQGLEFLIYFQGNSAPDKSGLPSDRFSAERTGGSVSTLTIQRTQQEDSAVYLCASSFSGANEKLFFGSGTQLSVL.

The chain uses TRBV6-4 and TRBJ2-5, with TRBD2 identical over 8 bases. Germline CDR1 and CDR2: MRHNA and SNTAGT. V dropped 4 bases and J dropped 5; count of bases not matched to a gene: 9. The CDR3 consists of 15 residues. The CDR3 coding sequence is TGTGCCAGCAGTGGTCAACCGGGAGGGTACGAGACCCAGTACTTC. This codes for CASSGQPGGYETQYF.

V usage is TRBV2 and J usage is TRBJ2-1; tentatively, D is TRBD2 (6 bases). Deletions cut 5 bases from V and 4 bases from J, with 12 bases between. The germline gives CDR1 SNHLY, CDR2 FYNNEI. The CDR3 has 14 amino acids. As DNA, the CDR3 is TGTGCCAGCAGTTGGAGGGCCGGATACAATGAGCAGTTCTTC. Protein: CASSWRAGYNEQFF. Full variable domain (remainder filled in from reference TRBV2 and TRBJ2-1): EPEVTQTPSHQVTQMGQEVILRCVPISNHLYFYWYRQILGQKVEFLVSFYNNEISEKSEIFDDQFSVERPDGSNFTLKIRSTKLEDSAMYFCASSWRAGYNEQFFGPGTRLTVL.

The J gene is TRBJ2-3, the V gene TRBV19; a weak D match, TRBD1 (5 bases). V was cut by 0 bases and J by 0 bases, with 7 bases left in between. The CDR3 has 15 residues. The germline V gene encodes CDR1 LNHDA and CDR2 SQIVND (reference sequence). The CDR3 nucleotides are TGTGCCAGTAGTATAGACAGGGCAAGCACAGATACGCAGTATTTT. Protein product: CASSIDRASTDTQYF.

The J gene is TRBJ2-1, the V gene TRBV27; the match to TRBD2 covers 7 bases. The germline gives CDR1 MNHEY, CDR2 SMNVEV (reference sequence). The CDR3 is 15 residues long. V was clipped by 6 bases and J by 5 bases; unmatched bases: 10. CDR3 sequence (DNA): TGTGCCAGCAGCCCCTCCGGGAGGTATGACAATGAGCAGTTCTTC. Translated, it gives CASSPSGRYDNEQFF.

The chain has TRBV6-5 and TRBJ1-5; the match to TRBD1 covers 8 bases. The CDR3 is made up of 14 amino acids. Trimming removed 5 bases from V and 8 bases from J; junction bases left unmatched: 8. Germline-derived CDR1 and CDR2 are MNHEY and SVGAGI. CDR3 sequence (DNA): TGTGCCAGCAGTAAACAGGGGGGACATGAGCCCCAGCATTTT. This gives the protein CASSKQGGHEPQHF.

CDR3 sequence (DNA): TGTGCCAGTAGTGGGCAGTCCTACGAGCAGTACTTC. Its translation is CASSGQSYEQYF. This chain links TRBV19 with TRBJ2-7, with no clear D. V was shortened by 5 bases and J by 1 base, with 6 bases between the two germline ends. Germline CDR1 and CDR2: LNHDA and SQIVND (reference sequence). The CDR3 is 12 residues long. Full variable domain (outside the CDR3, taken from reference TRBV19 and TRBJ2-7): DGGITQSPKYLFRKEGQNVTLSCEQNLNHDAMYWYRQDPGQGLRLIYYSQIVNDFQKGDIAEGYSVSREKKESFPLTVTSAQKNPTAFYLCASSGQSYEQYFGPGTRLTVT.

The chain employs TRBV27 and TRBJ2-1; 10 positions match TRBD1. Losses at the gene ends were 8 bases for V and 4 bases for J; bases not matched to a gene: 5. CDR1 MNHEY and CDR2 SMNVEV come from the germline V gene (reference sequence). The CDR3 has 14 residues. The CDR3 sequence is CASGRDRGYNEQFF. For the CDR3, the DNA is TGTGCCAGCGGGAGGGACAGGGGTTACAATGAGCAGTTCTTC.

The chain employs TRBV5-1 and TRBJ2-7; weak D call: TRBD1 (6 bases). Trimming removed 3 bases at V and 7 bases at J, with 8 bases between. The CDR3 is 11 amino acids. Germline V gives CDR1 SGHRS, CDR2 YFSETQ. The DNA of the CDR3 is TGCGCCAGCAGCTCCGGGACAGAGCAGTACTTC. It encodes CASSSGTEQYF.

V usage is TRBV5-1 and J usage is TRBJ1-3; 7 positions match TRBD1. This CDR3 contains 16 residues. Germline V gene data show CDR1 as SGHRS and CDR2 as YFSETQ. With V trimmed by 0 bases and J by 0 bases, 3 bases remained unmatched. Written as DNA, the CDR3 is TGCGCCAGCAGCTTGGGTGGGACAGACTCTGGAAACACCATATATTTT. It specifies CASSLGGTDSGNTIYF.

The V and J genes are TRBV6-5 and TRBJ1-5, with D uncertain. Between the trimmed V and J ends, which lost 4 bases and 0 bases, there was a span of 13 bases. Germline values: CDR1 MNHEY, CDR2 SVGAGI. The CDR3 runs to 16 residues. The CDR3 DNA sequence: TGTGCCAGCAGTTCCCGGTCCCTCTATAGCAATCAGCCCCAGCATTTT. Its translation is CASSSRSLYSNQPQHF.

V and J are TRBV13 and TRBJ2-1; a weak D match, TRBD2 (6 bases). Between the trimmed V and J ends, which lost 3 bases and 7 bases, there was a span of 16 bases. Germline lookup yields CDR1 PRHDT and CDR2 FYEKMQ (reference sequence). The CDR3 contains 15 residues. CDR3 residues: CASSLGLNNENEQFF. The CDR3 DNA reads as TGTGCCAGCAGCTTGGGACTCAACAACGAGAATGAGCAGTTCTTC.

V usage is TRBV7-3 and J usage is TRBJ2-3; TRBD2 agrees at 9 bases. The CDR3 consists of 17 residues. V trimming: 5 bases; J trimming: 1 base; junction bases outside the gene matches: 10. Germline lookup yields CDR1 SGHTA and CDR2 FQGTGA. CDR3 in amino acids: CASSPGGLARGTDTQYF. DNA for the CDR3: TGTGCCAGCAGCCCCGGCGGACTAGCGCGGGGCACAGATACGCAGTATTTT.

The chain carries TRBV9 and TRBJ2-5, with 8 bases fitting TRBD2. CDR1 is SGDLS and CDR2 is YYNGEE in the germline V gene. This CDR3 is 15 amino acids long. The junction had 6 bases not matched to a gene; V was cut back by 0 bases and J by 5 bases. The CDR3: CASSVDSGGGETQYF. CDR3 nucleotide sequence: TGTGCCAGCAGCGTAGATAGCGGCGGGGGGGAGACCCAGTACTTC.

This chain joins TRBV28 and TRBJ2-5; 9 positions match TRBD1. This CDR3 is 15 amino acids long. Looked up from germline, CDR1 is MDHEN and CDR2 is SYDVKM. The trim removed 6 bases at V and 4 bases at J, leaving 9 bases unmatched. The CDR3 here is CASRELGTGLETQYF. Written as DNA, the CDR3 is TGTGCCAGCAGAGAGCTTGGGACAGGGCTAGAGACCCAGTACTTC. Based on the CDR3 plus reference TRBV28 and TRBJ2-5, the full variable domain is DVKVTQSSRYLVKRTGEKVFLECVQDMDHENMFWYRQDPGLGLRLIYFSYDVKMKEKGDIPEGYSVSREKKERFSLILESASTNQTSMYLCASRELGTGLETQYFGPGTRLLVL.

The chain carries TRBV7-2 and TRBJ2-3; 9 positions match TRBD1. The length of the CDR3 is 18 residues. J gave up 0 bases and V 5 bases, and 12 bases lay outside the gene matches. Germline V gives CDR1 SGHTA, CDR2 FQGNSA. The CDR3: CASSLGTGPLASTDTQYF. Here the CDR3 DNA reads TGTGCCAGCAGCCTAGGGACAGGGCCTTTAGCTAGCACAGATACGCAGTATTTT. Based on the CDR3 plus reference TRBV7-2 and TRBJ2-3, the full variable domain is GAGVSQSPSNKVTEKGKDVELRCDPISGHTALYWYRQSLGQGLEFLIYFQGNSAPDKSGLPSDRFSAERTGGSVSTLTIQRTQQEDSAVYLCASSLGTGPLASTDTQYFGPGTRLTVL.

This sequence joins TRBV28 and TRBJ2-7; 8 bases align to TRBD2. CDR3 length: 15 residues. The V and J ends lost 6 bases and 5 bases, in that order; junction bases with no gene match: 12. Germline V gene sequence: CDR1 MDHEN, CDR2 SYDVKM. The CDR3 DNA is TGTGCCAGCAGAGTTAGCCGGGAGGGCTTGGACGAGCAGTACTTC. It specifies CASRVSREGLDEQYF.